Listed below are T cell receptor beta chains from one sample, sequenced in a study of early T cells in non-severe SARS-CoV-2 infection. MiXCR, applied by TCRdb to the 5' RACE reads, yields one record per CDR3 protein. The profile shows tens of thousands of distinct CDR3 sequences, around 3.9% of them singletons. The source material was whole blood. These receptors were taken from an adult who was a healthcare worker with PCR-confirmed SARS-CoV-2 infection or an uninfected control (not recorded which). The CDR3 runs from the conserved cysteine through the conserved F or W. D genes are given only for firm matches. Size values are once, few and many counts, or a class for expanded clones, and some rows have none.

DNA,CDR3,V,J,size,D
TGTGCCAGCAGCAACGGGGACATCACGCTGACAAACTATGGCTACACCTTC,CASSNGDITLTNYGYTF,TRBV28,TRBJ1-2,few,NA
TGTGCCAGCTCACCCTCCCCAGGGAACTATGGCTACACCTTC,CASSPSPGNYGYTF,TRBV18,TRBJ1-2,few,NA
TGTGCCAGCAGACGGGGAGAAACAGATACGCAGTATTTT,CASRRGETDTQYF,TRBV6-2/TRBV6-3,TRBJ2-3,many,NA
TGTGCCAGCAGCCGCGTCGGGGGCGGGGAGCTGTTTTTT,CASSRVGGGELFF,TRBV5-4,TRBJ2-2,few,NA
TGTGCCAGCAGTAAAAACAGGGGAACTGGAAACACCATATATTTT,CASSKNRGTGNTIYF,TRBV6-5,TRBJ1-3,many,TRBD1
TGTGCCAGCAGTTTGCACGGTTTGGCAGGGATGATCCAGCCCCAGCATTTT,CASSLHGLAGMIQPQHF,TRBV6-2/TRBV6-3,TRBJ1-5,few,NA
TGCAGTGCTAGAGAGTCGGCACCACAAGAGACCCAGTACTTC,CSARESAPQETQYF,TRBV20-1,TRBJ2-5,medium-sized,NA
TGCGCCAGCAGCGCCCGACTAGCGGGGGGTCAGGATGAGCAGTTCTTC,CASSARLAGGQDEQFF,TRBV4-3,TRBJ2-1,medium-sized,TRBD2
TGTGCCAGCAGCTTAGTATCTAGCGGGAGGGATAAGGAAGATACGCAGTATTTT,CASSLVSSGRDKEDTQYF,TRBV7-2,TRBJ2-3,many,TRBD2
TGTGCCAGCAGTTTACGGGAAGATCAGTTCTTC,CASSLREDQFF,TRBV12-3/TRBV12-4,TRBJ2-1,many,NA
TGCGCCAGCCTTCCAACAGGGTATCAGCCCCAGCATTTT,CASLPTGYQPQHF,TRBV23-1,TRBJ1-5,NA,NA
TGTGCCAGCAGGAGCGGGAGCTCCTACGAGCAGTACTTC,CASRSGSSYEQYF,TRBV28,TRBJ2-7,many,TRBD2
TGCAGTGCTAGAGGGTCGGAAACCCGCAATCAGCCCCAGCATTTT,CSARGSETRNQPQHF,TRBV20-1,TRBJ1-5,NA,NA
TGCAGTACTTCCAGGGGGCGCGGAACAGATACGCAGTATTTT,CSTSRGRGTDTQYF,TRBV29-1,TRBJ2-3,many,TRBD1
TGTGCCAGCAGAAAAGCGGGACTAGCGGGAGGTTATTCCTACGAGCAGTACTTC,CASRKAGLAGGYSYEQYF,TRBV28,TRBJ2-7,NA,TRBD2
TGCGCCAGCAGCCCCGGGGGTTACAATGAGCAGTTCTTC,CASSPGGYNEQFF,TRBV5-1,TRBJ2-1,many,NA
TGTGCCACCAGTGATTCCGACCTAACTAGCGTAGATGAGCAGTTCTTC,CATSDSDLTSVDEQFF,TRBV24-1,TRBJ2-1,many,TRBD2
TGTGCCATCAGTGCTCAAACAGGGCGCAAACCCTACGAGCAGTACTTC,CAISAQTGRKPYEQYF,TRBV10-3,TRBJ2-7,few,NA
TGTGCCAGCAGCCAAGATACTTCTAGCGGGAGGGCCGTCGCAGAGACCCAGTACTTC,CASSQDTSSGRAVAETQYF,TRBV4-2,TRBJ2-5,many,TRBD2
TGTGCCAGCAGGGACCTATCCTACAATGAGCAGTTCTTC,CASRDLSYNEQFF,TRBV6-6,TRBJ2-1,few,NA
TGTGCCAGCAGCCCTGCGGTTAGCCACACAGATACGCAGTATTTT,CASSPAVSHTDTQYF,TRBV6-5,TRBJ2-3,NA,NA
TGTGCCAGCAGCATGGGGGTGGTAGAGGAAAAACTGTTTTTT,CASSMGVVEEKLFF,TRBV7-2,TRBJ1-4,NA,NA
TGTGCCAGCAGTTTAGGTCTAGCGGGAAGGACCGGGGAGCTGTTTTTT,CASSLGLAGRTGELFF,TRBV28,TRBJ2-2,few,TRBD2
TGCAGTGCTAGAGTTGACGACACCAACTATGGCTACACCTTC,CSARVDDTNYGYTF,TRBV20-1,TRBJ1-2,many,NA
TGTGCCAGCAGTTTAGGCGGGACAGGGGGGACTGAAGCTTTCTTT,CASSLGGTGGTEAFF,TRBV28,TRBJ1-1,many,TRBD1
TGTGCCAGTAGTATATTGGACGGAGCCTCTGGAAACACCATATATTTT,CASSILDGASGNTIYF,TRBV19,TRBJ1-3,medium-sized,NA
TGTGCCAGCAGTGTAAGACTAGCGGGAGGCCTTGTGGCCCAGTACTTC,CASSVRLAGGLVAQYF,TRBV6-1,TRBJ2-5,NA,TRBD2
TGTGCCAGCAGCTTAGCGCTTGGGACAGGGGCTTTGGGTGAGCAGTTCTTC,CASSLALGTGALGEQFF,TRBV7-2,TRBJ2-1,few,TRBD1
TGTGCCAGCAGTGCAAAACTAGGGGTCGGTAAATTCGGTGAGCAGTTCTTC,CASSAKLGVGKFGEQFF,TRBV28,TRBJ2-1,many,NA
TGTGCCAGCTCGACTAGTGCCCCACATACGCAGTATTTT,CASSTSAPHTQYF,TRBV27,TRBJ2-3,few,NA
TGTGCCAGCAGCTTAGCGTGGGGGCCGGGCAATGAGCAGTTCTTC,CASSLAWGPGNEQFF,TRBV7-2,TRBJ2-1,many,NA
TGTGCCACCAGTACAGGGGGCGGTGAGACCGGGGAGCTGTTTTTT,CATSTGGGETGELFF,TRBV24-1,TRBJ2-2,NA,TRBD1
TGTGCCATCAGTGAGTACAATGAGCAGTTCTTC,CAISEYNEQFF,TRBV10-3,TRBJ2-1,NA,NA
TGTGCCATCAGTGGAGGGTCTCTCCGGGATACGCAGTATTTT,CAISGGSLRDTQYF,TRBV10-3,TRBJ2-3,NA,NA
TGTGCCAGCAGCCCAATGGGTTTGAATGAGCAGTTCTTC,CASSPMGLNEQFF,TRBV7-8,TRBJ2-1,many,NA
TGTGCCAGCAGCTTAGGGATTCAGCCGGGACAGAGTAATGAAAAACTGTTTTTT,CASSLGIQPGQSNEKLFF,TRBV7-9,TRBJ1-4,many,TRBD1
TGCAGCGCTGAACGGGGGAAAGATACGCAGTATTTT,CSAERGKDTQYF,TRBV29-1,TRBJ2-3,many,NA
TGTGCCAGCAGCTTCAGGGGGGGCACCGGGGAGCTGTTTTTT,CASSFRGGTGELFF,TRBV7-2,TRBJ2-2,NA,NA
TGTGCCAACAGCAAAGACAGCTATGGCTACACCTTC,CANSKDSYGYTF,TRBV11-3,TRBJ1-2,NA,NA
TGTGCCAGCAGTGAATTCAGGGGGCTAAAAAGCTCCTACAATGAGCAGTTCTTC,CASSEFRGLKSSYNEQFF,TRBV6-1,TRBJ2-1,many,TRBD1